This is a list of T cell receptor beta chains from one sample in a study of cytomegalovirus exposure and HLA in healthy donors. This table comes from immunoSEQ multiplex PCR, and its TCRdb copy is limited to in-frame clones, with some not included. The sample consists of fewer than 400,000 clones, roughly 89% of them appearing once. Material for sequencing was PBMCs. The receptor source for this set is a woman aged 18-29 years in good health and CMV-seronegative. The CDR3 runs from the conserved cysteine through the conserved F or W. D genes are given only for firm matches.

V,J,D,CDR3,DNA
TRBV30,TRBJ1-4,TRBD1,CAWGKQGFEKLFF,TGTGCCTGGGGAAAACAGGGGTTTGAAAAACTGTTTTTT
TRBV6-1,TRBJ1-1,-,CASTRLSQTEAFF,TGTGCCAGCACCCGACTGAGTCAAACTGAAGCTTTCTTT
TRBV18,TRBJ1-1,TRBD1,CASSPFDRAARSTEAFF,TGTGCCAGCTCACCATTTGACAGGGCGGCACGGAGTACTGAAGCTTTCTTT
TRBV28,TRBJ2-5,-,CASSLRIRETQYF,TGTGCCAGCAGTTTACGCATACGGGAGACCCAGTACTTC
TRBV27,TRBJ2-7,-,CASSRGAIPYEQYF,TGTGCCAGCAGCCGGGGAGCGATCCCATACGAGCAGTACTTC
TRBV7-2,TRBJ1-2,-,CASSLAGSGNYGYTF,TGTGCCAGCAGCTTAGCAGGTTCGGGGAACTATGGCTACACCTTC
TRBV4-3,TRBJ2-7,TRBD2,CASSQDPRAGVGEQYF,TGCGCCAGCAGCCAAGACCCTCGGGCGGGAGTGGGGGAGCAGTACTTC
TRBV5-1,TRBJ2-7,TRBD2,CASSLGAPPGLAGYEQYF,TGCGCCAGCAGCTTGGGGGCCCCCCCGGGACTAGCGGGCTACGAGCAGTACTTC
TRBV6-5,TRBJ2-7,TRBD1,CASSQGGQGADEQYF,TGTGCCAGCAGTCAAGGGGGACAGGGGGCTGACGAGCAGTACTTC
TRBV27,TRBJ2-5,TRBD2,CASSPGTSGQETQYF,TGTGCCAGCAGTCCCGGGACTAGCGGGCAAGAGACCCAGTACTTC
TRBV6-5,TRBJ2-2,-,CASRDRGTGELFF,TGTGCCAGCAGGGACCGCGGGACCGGGGAGCTGTTTTTT
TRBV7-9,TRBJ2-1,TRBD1,CASSSTATGGNEQFF,TGTGCCAGCAGTTCCACAGCGACAGGGGGGAATGAGCAGTTCTTC
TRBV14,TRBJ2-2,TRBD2,CASSRLGLAGGSGELFF,TGTGCCAGCAGCCGTCTCGGACTAGCGGGAGGGTCCGGGGAGCTGTTTTTT
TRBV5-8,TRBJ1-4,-,CAIQTASNEKLFF,TGTGCCATTCAGACAGCCTCTAATGAAAAACTGTTTTTT
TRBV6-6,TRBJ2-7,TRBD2,CATGGPYEQYF,TGTGCAACGGGAGGCCCGTACGAGCAGTACTTC
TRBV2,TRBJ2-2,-,CASSWGVELFF,TGTGCCAGCAGTTGGGGGGTGGAGCTGTTTTTT
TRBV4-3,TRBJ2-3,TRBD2,CASSQEYGLAGADTQYF,TGCGCCAGCAGCCAAGAATACGGACTAGCGGGAGCAGATACGCAGTATTTT
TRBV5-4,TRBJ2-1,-,CASSRGSSASYYNEQFF,TGTGCCAGCAGCCGGGGCTCTAGCGCTTCTTACTACAATGAGCAGTTCTTC
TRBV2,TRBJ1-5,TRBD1,CASSETGKNGNQPQHF,TGTGCCAGCAGCGAGACAGGGAAGAACGGCAATCAGCCCCAGCATTTT
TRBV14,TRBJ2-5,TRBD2,CASSPEGREGQETQYF,TGTGCCAGCAGCCCCGAGGGGCGGGAGGGTCAAGAGACCCAGTACTTC
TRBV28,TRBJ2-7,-,CASSHNRYEQYF,TGTGCCAGCAGTCACAACCGCTACGAGCAGTACTTC
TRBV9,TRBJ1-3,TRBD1,CASSPSGGRNTIYF,TGTGCCAGCAGCCCGTCAGGGGGGAGAAACACCATATATTTT
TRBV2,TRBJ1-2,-,CASSEGGLPYGYTF,TGTGCCAGCAGTGAAGGGGGGCTGCCCTATGGCTACACCTTC
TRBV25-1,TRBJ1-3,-,CASSETTTTGNTIYF,TGTGCCAGCAGTGAAACCACAACAACTGGAAACACCATATATTTT
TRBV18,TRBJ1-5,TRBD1,CASSQTGGGNQPQHF,TGTGCCAGCTCACAGACAGGGGGCGGCAATCAGCCCCAGCATTTT
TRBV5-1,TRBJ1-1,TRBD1,CASSSQGDEAFF,TGCGCCAGCAGTTCGCAGGGGGATGAAGCTTTCTTT
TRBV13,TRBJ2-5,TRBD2,CASSQGTGRAQYF,TGTGCCAGCAGCCAAGGGACGGGGAGGGCCCAGTACTTC
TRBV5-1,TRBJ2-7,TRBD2,CASSLISGNSYEQYF,TGCGCCAGCAGCTTGATTAGCGGGAACTCCTACGAGCAGTACTTC